This TCR beta chain was sequenced during a study of cytomegalovirus exposure and HLA in healthy donors (dated 2017 in TCRdb). With respect to the entire study: An earlier analysis of under 600 of the donors reported approximately 270 Gb of sequence data and around 120 million unique TCR beta sequences from about 200 million T cells. An early release that covered several hundred HLA-typed donors contained around 300 gigabases of sequencing data and 75 million to 100 million unique TCR sequences. The genetic ancestry cluster associated with self-reported Caucasian donors included 80% to 90% of the roughly 390 genotyped donors. The study aimed to test whether signatures of past pathogen exposure could be identified by cataloging public T cell receptors. The T cell repertoires of several hundred subjects were profiled by immunosequencing and related to cytomegalovirus serostatus. Besides the first cohort of roughly 700 subjects, a separate validation cohort made up of 90 to 150 different subjects was used. To predict cytomegalovirus infection status, the study combined high-throughput TCR immunosequencing, statistical association of individual TCRs with disease status, and machine learning. A later analysis re-examined previously published TCR beta repertoires from around 670 donors and added high-resolution HLA genotyping to investigate patterns of TCR occurrence. The later analysis used no new phenotypic data to find candidate immune exposures, relying instead on TCR beta sequences and their occurrence across donors. An earlier analysis of some 600 of the donors applied high-throughput TCR beta sequencing to assess whether each TCR beta V gene segment acted as functional or pseudogenic. Donor age, sex, ethnicity and CMV serostatus were compiled together with the repertoire data. Genome-wide SNP genotypes for about 65% of the roughly 700 donors were used in a later genetic analysis, which treated that subset as a discovery cohort. Every repertoire in the discovery cohort had been generated on one and the same sequencing platform. Both class I and class II loci were covered by HLA typing, at four-digit resolution. The number of donors typed differed by locus, with roughly 629-640 for A, B, C, DRB1 and DQB1, around 560 for DQA1, over 600 for DPA1, and around 450 for DPB1. About five DR-DQ haplotypes were treated as single units for association and clustering because of strong linkage in the cohort. On average, over 200,000 unique TCR beta nucleotide sequences were sequenced per donor among 398 genotyped donors of the cohort, with roughly 20% of those sequences being non-productive.

The cohort comprised fewer than 750 healthy bone marrow donors. At the time of sampling, every cohort member was nominally healthy, though immune exposures that went unrecorded were likely present. The donor tested CMV seronegative, placing the donor among the 350 to 400 seronegative members of the cohort. A peripheral blood sample was provided by each donor, and peripheral blood mononuclear cells were used for TCR beta sequencing. The Qiagen DNeasy Blood Extraction Kit was used to extract genomic DNA from the blood cell samples. Reading from cysteine to phenylalanine, the CDR3 counts 12 amino acids. The kept DNA is CDR3 alone, 36 bases in frame from the first base. V loses 4 bases of germline sequence and J loses 5 bases, and the interval between the two ends is 8 bases. Looking up the germline V gene (reference sequence) yields CDR1 SEHNR and CDR2 FQNEAQ. Comment on this clone: What this receptor recognizes is not known. The record has no base qualities; no much larger clone is one base away.

The paper as a whole reports these results and caveats: In a later genetic analysis, fewer N-insertions in productive TCRs were reported among donors in an Asian-associated ancestry cluster than the roughly 640-donor mean. Because some donors lacked HLA typing at each locus, the association tests relied only on the typed subset. Some IMGT-functional V segments, including TRBV6-2 and TRBV6-3, could not be distinguished by the 87-base-pair reads and were therefore excluded. A few of the identified cytomegalovirus-associated TCR beta chains were confirmed in vitro to be specific for cytomegalovirus antigens. In the study, approximately 160 TCR beta chains were listed as associated with cytomegalovirus. In a later analysis, most CMV-associated TCR beta chains were found to appear HLA-restricted, with HLA associations seemingly driven largely by CMV exposure. A group of highly shared sequence variants was considered likely to be a technical artifact of the sequencing pipeline. The classifier was reported to diagnose cytomegalovirus status with high specificity and sensitivity in both the original cohort and the validation cohort. According to a later analysis, parvovirus B19, influenza, CMV and Epstein-Barr virus appeared linked to several top co-occurrence clusters. In an earlier analysis of under 600 of the donors, most TCR beta V segments were observed in productive rearrangements about 87% or about 30% of the time, broadly matching IMGT annotations. In a later analysis, HLA-associated TCR beta chains showed more clonal expansion and lower generation probabilities than non-associated chains that were equally common. It was suggested by the authors that the approach could potentially be generalized to other disease states and immunological phenotypes. A further reported finding was that TCR beta sequences accurately predicted the HLA-A and HLA-B alleles for most subjects in the first cohort. Immune exposure information for the cohort was limited to CMV serostatus. In this cohort, only TCR beta chains were sequenced, and detectable features were limited by the absence of alpha or paired-chain data. While some public TCRs were present in many individuals, most TCR sequences turned up only very rarely across donors. V-gene and J-gene trimming of TCR beta chains was associated with a missense DCLRE1C variant in a later genetic analysis, and the association was replicated in an independent cohort. Linkage disequilibrium might explain the correlated functional status among segregating V segments, but an unknown experimental factor could not be excluded. The presence/absence analyses assumed that sequencing depth was roughly uniform across donors, and that assumption may not be true. In a later analysis, the rate of TCR association differed among HLA loci, with DRB1 alleles having the most associated TCRs and HLA-C alleles having the fewest. Assigning TCR associations to individual alleles was difficult when HLA alleles, especially DR and DQ, strongly co-occurred. A later analysis associated 16,951 TCR beta sequences with specific HLA alleles at a false discovery rate of 0.05. Because counts were too low, about 15 rarely observed V segments, including chromosome 9 orphons, were left out of the earlier analysis of 500 to 750 of the donors.

The library was prepared using the immunoSEQ multiplex PCR assay. The multiplex PCR relied on a mix of 60 forward primers for TCR Vbeta segments and 13 reverse primers for TCR Jbeta segments. The CDR3 region of rearranged TCR beta genes was amplified from genomic DNA with a multiplex PCR assay. On the Illumina HiSeq System, the amplified TCR beta libraries were sequenced as 87-base-pair reads. Turning to the authors' computational methods: A later analysis tallied 75 million to 95 million unique TCR beta chains across the 666 repertoires, and about 12 million of those chains were shared by two or more donors. Raw reads were error-corrected and collapsed into unique sequences by a nearest-neighbor algorithm in which closely related sequences were merged to remove PCR and sequencing errors. To assign V, D and J gene segments, CDR3 sequences were aligned to IMGT reference sequences. For a sequence to be retained, at least a six-nucleotide match to both a V gene segment and a J gene segment was required. A rearrangement counted as productive if the CDR3 had no stop codons and remained in frame with V and J, and every other rearrangement counted as non-productive. CDR3 was defined according to IMGT convention as the region running from the second conserved V-encoded cysteine to the conserved J-encoded phenylalanine. In an earlier analysis of 587 of the donors, sequences lacking an unambiguous match to a single V gene segment were excluded. An earlier analysis of 587 of the donors called V segments functional above 56.7% productive rearrangements and segregating when the between-donor standard deviation exceeded 5%. To diagnose cytomegalovirus status from the catalog of TCR beta chain sequences, a statistical classification framework was built. V and J gene assignment, in a later analysis, came from comparing TCR nucleotide sequences with IMGT/GENE-DB human TR gene sequences. A later analysis assigned CDR3 sequences and most-parsimonious VDJ recombination scenarios with the TCRdist pipeline. A later analysis defined each TCR beta chain by its CDR3 amino acid sequence plus V-gene family, and excluded reads lacking a unique V-gene family. To address suspected cross-contamination and a sequencing artifact, a later analysis removed over 500 highly shared, low-generation-probability nucleotide sequences. In a later analysis, a clonal expansion index was calculated for each public chain from normalized within-repertoire ranks of inferred template counts. A later analysis computed generation probabilities with a VDJ recombination model fitted to out-of-frame rearrangements, and checked the results against IGoR. In a later analysis, hypergeometric tests were used to score TCR-TCR, TCR-HLA and TCR-CMV co-occurrence, with a repertoire-size bias correction applied to TCR pairs. In a later analysis, false discovery rates were estimated by permuting HLA or CMV assignments 20 times. In a later analysis, co-occurring TCRs were grouped with DBSCAN, and TCRdist sequence similarity was added when clustering was performed within HLA-allele-positive subsets. For co-occurrence clustering, repertoires with fewer than 30,000 or more than 120,000 public chains were excluded, along with roughly five repertoires with anomalous nucleotide sharing. TCRdb limited this immuneACCESS table to in-frame rearrangements with V and J called. A share of clones is missing; checked studies link under half to unresolved V genes, and the rest is unexplained. That table supplies the V and J calls and clone size; D and trimming were determined from the DNA. The sample profile shows fewer than 200,000 clones; over 80% of them were found once. Of the sample, approximately 2.1% is held by the ten largest clones.

The sample comprised PBMCs. The chain links TRBV7-9 with TRBJ1-2; the D gene remains uncertain. This receptor was identified in a male donor in good health and CMV-seronegative. The nucleotide sequence reads as follows: TGTGCCAGCAGCTCCCGGGTTTATGGCTACACCTTC. Translated, this gives CASSSRVYGYTF. Full variable domain (CDR3 extended with the reference TRBV7-9 and TRBJ1-2 proteins): DTGVSQNPRHKITKRGQNVTFRCDPISEHNRLYWYRQTLGQGPEFLTYFQNEAQLEKSRLLSDRFSAERPKGSFSTLEIQRTEQGDSAMYLCASSSRVYGYTFGSGTRLTVV.